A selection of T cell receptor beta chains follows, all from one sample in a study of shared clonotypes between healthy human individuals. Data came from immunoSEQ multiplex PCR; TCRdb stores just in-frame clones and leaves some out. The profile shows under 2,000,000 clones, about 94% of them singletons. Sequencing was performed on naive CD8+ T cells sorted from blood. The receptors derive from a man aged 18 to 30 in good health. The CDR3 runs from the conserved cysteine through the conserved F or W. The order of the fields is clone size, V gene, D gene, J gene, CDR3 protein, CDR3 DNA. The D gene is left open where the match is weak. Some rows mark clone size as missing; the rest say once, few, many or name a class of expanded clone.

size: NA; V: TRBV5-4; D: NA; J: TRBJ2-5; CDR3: CASSFIGGETQYF; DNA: TGTGCCAGCAGCTTTATCGGGGGAGAGACCCAGTACTTC
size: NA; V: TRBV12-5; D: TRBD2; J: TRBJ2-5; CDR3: CASGSAGTSVETQYF; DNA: TGTGCTAGTGGTTCAGCCGGGACTAGTGTGGAGACCCAGTACTTC
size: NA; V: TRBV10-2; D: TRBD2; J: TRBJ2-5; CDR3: CASSVGLAGGRLQETQYF; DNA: TGCGCCAGCAGTGTCGGACTAGCGGGGGGGCGTCTTCAAGAGACCCAGTACTTC
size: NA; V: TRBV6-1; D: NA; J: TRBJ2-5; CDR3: CATPGRVQETQYF; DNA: TGTGCCACCCCGGGGCGTGTCCAAGAGACCCAGTACTTC
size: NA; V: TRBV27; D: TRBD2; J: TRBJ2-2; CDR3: CASCGGPNTGELFF; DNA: TGTGCCAGCTGCGGGGGGCCGAACACCGGGGAGCTGTTTTTT
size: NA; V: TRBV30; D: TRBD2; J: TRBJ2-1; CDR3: CAWYEAGGPGEQFF; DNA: TGTGCCTGGTATGAGGCGGGGGGACCCGGGGAGCAGTTCTTC
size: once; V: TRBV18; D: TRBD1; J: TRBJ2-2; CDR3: CASSPPKGQANTGELFF; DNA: TGTGCCAGCTCACCACCGAAGGGACAGGCGAACACCGGGGAGCTGTTTTTT
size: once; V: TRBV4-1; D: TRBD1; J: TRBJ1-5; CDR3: CASSQRQGGTNQPQHF; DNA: TGCGCCAGCAGCCAGAGACAGGGAGGGACCAATCAGCCCCAGCATTTT
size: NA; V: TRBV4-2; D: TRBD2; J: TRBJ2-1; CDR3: CASSQGPGGNEQFF; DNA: TGTGCCAGCAGCCAGGGCCCGGGGGGGAATGAGCAGTTCTTC
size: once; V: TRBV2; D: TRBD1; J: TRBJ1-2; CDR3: CASSEGTGLSGYTF; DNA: TGTGCCAGCAGTGAAGGGACAGGCCTATCGGGCTACACCTTC
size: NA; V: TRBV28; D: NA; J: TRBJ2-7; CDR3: CASSLARSGEEQYF; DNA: TGTGCCAGCAGTTTAGCCAGATCTGGAGAGGAGCAGTACTTC
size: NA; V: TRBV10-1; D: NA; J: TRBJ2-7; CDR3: CASNGAANYEQYF; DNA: TGCGCCAGCAACGGTGCGGCCAACTACGAGCAGTACTTC
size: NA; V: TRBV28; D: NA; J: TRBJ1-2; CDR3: CASSQGQSPNYGYTF; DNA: TGTGCCAGCAGTCAGGGACAATCCCCTAACTATGGCTACACCTTC
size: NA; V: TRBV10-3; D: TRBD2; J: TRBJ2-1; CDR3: CAISTSGTYNEQFF; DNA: TGTGCCATCAGCACTAGCGGAACCTACAATGAGCAGTTCTTC
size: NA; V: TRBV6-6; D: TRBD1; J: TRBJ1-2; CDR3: CASSSPGDRVNYGYTF; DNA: TGTGCCAGCAGTTCCCCAGGGGACAGGGTAAACTATGGCTACACCTTC
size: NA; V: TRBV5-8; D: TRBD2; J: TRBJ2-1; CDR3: CASSLAGGTEQFF; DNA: TGTGCCAGCAGCTTGGCGGGGGGGACTGAGCAGTTCTTC
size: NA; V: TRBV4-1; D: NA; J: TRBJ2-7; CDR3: CASSQFLAPYEQYF; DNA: TGCGCCAGCAGCCAATTTCTAGCCCCCTACGAGCAGTACTTC
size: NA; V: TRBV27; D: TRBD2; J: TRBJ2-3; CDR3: CASNRPGGGSTDTQYF; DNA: TGTGCCAGCAACCGCCCCGGGGGGGGCAGCACAGATACGCAGTATTTT
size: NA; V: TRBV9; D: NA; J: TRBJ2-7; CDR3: CASSVADTYEQYF; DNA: TGTGCCAGCAGCGTTGCAGATACCTACGAGCAGTACTTC
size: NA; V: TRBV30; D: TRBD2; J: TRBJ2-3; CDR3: CAWSAWEGIQDTQYF; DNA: TGTGCCTGGAGTGCGTGGGAGGGCATCCAAGATACGCAGTATTTT
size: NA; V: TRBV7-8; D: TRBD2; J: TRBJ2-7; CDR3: CASSLGLAGSISYEQYF; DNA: TGTGCCAGCAGCCTCGGACTAGCGGGGTCCATCTCCTACGAGCAGTACTTC
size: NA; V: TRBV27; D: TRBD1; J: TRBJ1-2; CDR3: CASTPAALVYGGDRTNYGYTF; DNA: TGTGCCAGCACTCCAGCCGCCCTAGTTTACGGTGGGGACAGGACTAACTATGGCTACACCTTC
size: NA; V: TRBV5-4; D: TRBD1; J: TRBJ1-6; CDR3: CASSSGTGNSPLHF; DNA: TGTGCCAGCAGCTCCGGGACAGGGAATTCACCCCTCCACTTT
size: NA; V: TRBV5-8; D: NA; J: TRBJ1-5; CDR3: CASSLDQPQHF; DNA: TGTGCCAGCAGCTTAGATCAGCCCCAGCATTTT
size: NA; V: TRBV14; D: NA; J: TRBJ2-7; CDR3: CASSPGSRYEQYF; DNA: TGTGCCAGCAGCCCCGGGTCTCGGTACGAGCAGTACTTC
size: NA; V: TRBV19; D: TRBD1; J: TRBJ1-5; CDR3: CASSIVPVDRSSNQPQHF; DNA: TGTGCCAGTAGTATAGTTCCAGTGGACAGGAGTAGCAATCAGCCCCAGCATTTT
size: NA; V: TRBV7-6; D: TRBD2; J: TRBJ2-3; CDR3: CASSLSGGGATDTQYF; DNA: TGTGCCAGCAGCTTATCGGGCGGGGGGGCCACAGATACGCAGTATTTT
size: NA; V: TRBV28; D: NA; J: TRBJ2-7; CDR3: CASSFSVYEQYF; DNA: TGTGCCAGCAGTTTTTCTGTTTACGAGCAGTACTTC
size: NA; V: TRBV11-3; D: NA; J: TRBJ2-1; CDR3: CASSLGLAPDEQFF; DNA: TGTGCCAGCAGCTTAGGCCTAGCACCTGATGAGCAGTTCTTC
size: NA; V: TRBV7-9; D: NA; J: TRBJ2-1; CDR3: CASSLNDEQFF; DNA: TGTGCCAGCAGCTTAAACGATGAGCAGTTCTTC
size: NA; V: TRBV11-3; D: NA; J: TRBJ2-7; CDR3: CASSLRGESYEQYF; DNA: TGTGCCAGCAGCTTAAGGGGGGAGTCCTACGAGCAGTACTTC
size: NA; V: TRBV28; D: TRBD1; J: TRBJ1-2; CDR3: CASSPTGGYGYTF; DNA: TGTGCCAGCAGCCCCACAGGGGGCTATGGCTACACCTTC
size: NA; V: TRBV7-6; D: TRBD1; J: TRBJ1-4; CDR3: CASSLESRDRDEKLFF; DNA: TGTGCCAGCAGCTTAGAGAGCCGGGACAGGGATGAAAAACTGTTTTTT
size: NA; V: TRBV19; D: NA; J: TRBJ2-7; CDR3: CASSRLFGDSTYEQYF; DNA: TGTGCCAGTAGTCGTCTTTTCGGAGACAGCACCTACGAGCAGTACTTC
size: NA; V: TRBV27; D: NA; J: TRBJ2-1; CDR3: CASGLLGSSEQFF; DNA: TGTGCCAGCGGATTACTCGGGAGTAGCGAGCAGTTCTTC
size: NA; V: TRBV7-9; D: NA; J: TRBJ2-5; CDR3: CASSARTKETQYF; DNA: TGTGCCAGCAGCGCTAGGACAAAAGAGACCCAGTACTTC
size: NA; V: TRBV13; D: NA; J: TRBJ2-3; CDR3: CASSSSTDTQYF; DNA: TGTGCCAGCAGCAGTAGCACAGATACGCAGTATTTT
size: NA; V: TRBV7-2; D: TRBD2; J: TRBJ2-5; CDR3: CASSLLAGIEETQYF; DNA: TGTGCCAGCAGCTTACTAGCGGGGATCGAAGAGACCCAGTACTTC
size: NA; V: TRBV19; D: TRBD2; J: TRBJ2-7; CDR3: CASSLTGGLLTHEQYF; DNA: TGTGCCAGTAGCCTGACGGGGGGGTTACTAACCCACGAGCAGTACTTC
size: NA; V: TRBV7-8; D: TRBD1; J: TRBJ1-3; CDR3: CASSLTGEGNTIYF; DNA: TGTGCCAGCAGCTTGACAGGGGAGGGAAACACCATATATTTT
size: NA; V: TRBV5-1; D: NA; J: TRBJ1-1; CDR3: CASSPGLNTEAFF; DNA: TGCGCCAGCAGCCCTGGACTGAACACTGAAGCTTTCTTT
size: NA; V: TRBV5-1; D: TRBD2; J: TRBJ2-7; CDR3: CASSLGAGGYEQYF; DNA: TGCGCCAGCAGCTTAGGAGCGGGAGGCTACGAGCAGTACTTC
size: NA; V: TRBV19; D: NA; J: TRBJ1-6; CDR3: CASSWSGDSPLHF; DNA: TGTGCCAGTAGTTGGTCAGGGGATTCACCCCTCCACTTT
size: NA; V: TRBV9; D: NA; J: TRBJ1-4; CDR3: CASSVEEGALGEKLFF; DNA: TGTGCCAGCAGCGTAGAGGAAGGGGCTTTAGGCGAAAAACTGTTTTTT
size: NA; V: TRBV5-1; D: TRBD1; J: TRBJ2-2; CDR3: CASSRDRSLPGELFF; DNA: TGCGCCAGCAGCCGGGACAGGAGTTTACCCGGGGAGCTGTTTTTT
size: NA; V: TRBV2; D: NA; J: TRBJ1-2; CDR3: CASSLVSGYTF; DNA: TGTGCCAGCAGCCTGGTGTCGGGCTACACCTTC
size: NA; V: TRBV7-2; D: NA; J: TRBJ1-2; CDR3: CASSFGAVLYGYTF; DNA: TGTGCCAGCAGCTTTGGGGCAGTTCTCTATGGCTACACCTTC
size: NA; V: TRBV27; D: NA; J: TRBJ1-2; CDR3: CASSRLGATGYGYTF; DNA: TGTGCCAGCAGTAGACTGGGGGCGACGGGCTATGGCTACACCTTC
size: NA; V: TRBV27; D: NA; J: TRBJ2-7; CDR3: CASSLSPGATTYEQYF; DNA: TGTGCCAGCAGTTTATCTCCGGGGGCGACGACCTACGAGCAGTACTTC
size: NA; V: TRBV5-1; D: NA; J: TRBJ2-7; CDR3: CASSQRGLGDLEQYF; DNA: TGCGCCAGCAGCCAAAGGGGACTGGGGGACCTCGAGCAGTACTTC
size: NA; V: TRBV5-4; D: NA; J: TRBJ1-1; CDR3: CASSLGTVTEAFF; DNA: TGTGCCAGCAGCTTGGGGACGGTCACTGAAGCTTTCTTT
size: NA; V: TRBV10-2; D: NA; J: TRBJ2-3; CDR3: CASSEKGGPKGTDTQYF; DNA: TGCGCCAGCAGTGAAAAGGGGGGGCCCAAGGGGACGGATACGCAGTATTTT
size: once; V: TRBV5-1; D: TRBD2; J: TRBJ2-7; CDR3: CASSLRAGVHEQYF; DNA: TGCGCCAGCAGCTTGCGGGCGGGGGTTCACGAGCAGTACTTC
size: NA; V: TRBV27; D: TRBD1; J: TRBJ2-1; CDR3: CASSLTGTGGSEQFF; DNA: TGTGCCAGCAGTTTAACCGGGACAGGGGGCTCTGAGCAGTTCTTC
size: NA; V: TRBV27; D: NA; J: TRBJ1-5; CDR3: CASSSQTGNQPQHF; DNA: TGTGCCAGCAGTTCCCAGACAGGCAATCAGCCCCAGCATTTT
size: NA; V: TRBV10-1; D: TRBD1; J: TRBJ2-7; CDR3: CASSEGQGGSEQYF; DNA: TGCGCCAGCAGTGAAGGACAGGGTGGGAGTGAGCAGTACTTC